This passage covers 17 T cell receptor beta chains from one sample sequenced in a study of shared clonotypes between healthy human individuals. TCRdb's copy holds only in-frame clones and misses some; the assay was immunoSEQ multiplex PCR. The table records 2 million to 3 million clones, more than 85% of them present only once. Sequenced: naive CD4+ T cells from PBMCs. Noted subset: CD45RA+ positively selected. The source of these receptors is a man younger than 35 in good health. Some clones in this sample may be carry-over from other donors' samples.

On this clone itself: This same CDR3 is encoded by further DNA sequences in the sample. This chain's CDR3 is CASSPGSPSYNEQFF. The CDR3 DNA sequence: TGTGCCAGCTCACCGGGCAGCCCCTCCTACAATGAGCAGTTCTTC. The V gene is TRBV18, the J gene TRBJ2-1, with D hard to call. Deletions cut 3 bases from V and 0 bases from J, with 9 bases between. The CDR3 extends over 15 amino acids. From germline, CDR1 is KGHSH and CDR2 LQKENI. Combining the CDR3 with reference TRBV18 and TRBJ2-1 gives the whole variable domain NAGVMQNPRHLVRRRGQEARLRCSPMKGHSHVYWYRQLPEEGLKFMVYLQKENIIDESGMPKERFSAEFPKEGPSILRIQQVVRGDSAAYFCASSPGSPSYNEQFFGPGTRLTVL.

The table lists this clone with a count of one. The chain has TRBV5-4 and TRBJ2-3; the match to TRBD1 covers 8 bases. This CDR3 is 14 amino acids long. V lost 5 bases and J lost 6; bases outside the gene matches: 8. Germline assignment: CDR1 SGHNT and CDR2 YYREEE (reference sequence). CDR3 residues: CASSFMDREDTQYF. The CDR3 DNA reads TGTGCCAGCAGTTTTATGGACAGGGAGGATACGCAGTATTTT. Complete variable domain (other parts from reference TRBV5-4 and TRBJ2-3): ETGVTQSPTHLIKTRGQQVTLRCSSQSGHNTVSWYQQALGQGPQFIFQYYREEENGRGNFPPRFSGLQFPNYSSELNVNALELDDSALYLCASSFMDREDTQYFGPGTRLTVL.

V and J are TRBV18 and TRBJ2-7, with unresolved D. Germline-derived CDR1 and CDR2 are KGHSH and LQKENI. This CDR3 has 14 residues. V was shortened by 0 bases and J by 0 bases, with 6 bases between the two germline ends. The CDR3 loop reads CASSPPRLSYEQYF. The CDR3 nucleotides read TGTGCCAGCTCACCACCGAGGCTCTCCTACGAGCAGTACTTC.

The CDR3 DNA sequence: TGTGCCAGCAGACCCTTTGGGGCAGGGTGGGAGACCCAGTACTTC. This codes for CASRPFGAGWETQYF. The chain carries TRBV28 and TRBJ2-5; D possibly corresponds to TRBD1 (5 bases). Germline assignment: CDR1 MDHEN and CDR2 SYDVKM. Trimming pared 6 bases from V and 5 bases from J, leaving 19 bases between. The CDR3 consists of 15 residues.

The V gene is TRBV4-3, the J gene TRBJ1-5; no reliable D call. V lost 0 bases, J lost 6 bases, and 9 bases lay in between. The CDR3 consists of 14 residues. Germline lookup yields CDR1 LGHNA and CDR2 YSLEER. The CDR3 region has the DNA TGCGCCAGCAGCCAAGATCTGTTGGGTCAGCCCCAGCATTTT. It is translated as CASSQDLLGQPQHF.

The chain is built from TRBV6-5 and TRBJ2-1, with 7 bases identical to TRBD2. CDR1 and CDR2 (germline): MNHEY, SVGAGI. This CDR3 comprises 15 residues. V lost 0 bases to trimming and J lost 6 bases; unmatched junction nucleotides: 5. The CDR3: CASSYSSSGPNEQFF. The CDR3 DNA follows: TGTGCCAGCAGTTACTCCTCTAGCGGTCCCAATGAGCAGTTCTTC.

A note on this clone: Other DNA sequences in this specimen translate into the identical CDR3. The chain joins TRBV7-9 to TRBJ2-3; 14 bases match TRBD2. Losses at the gene ends were 3 bases for V and 4 bases for J; bases not matched to a gene: 3. The germline V gene encodes CDR1 SEHNR and CDR2 FQNEAQ (reference sequence). The CDR3 runs to 16 residues. This CDR3 is CASSLGLAGVADTQYF. As DNA, the CDR3 is TGTGCCAGCAGCTTGGGACTAGCGGGAGTGGCAGATACGCAGTATTTT.

The V call is TRBV14, the J call TRBJ2-3; 7 bases fit TRBD2. V gave up 4 bases and J gave up 2 bases; unmatched junction bases: 9. The CDR3 runs 16 residues. Germline V gives CDR1 SGHDN, CDR2 FVKESK. The CDR3 bases are TGTGCCAGCAGCCGTCTTGGGGGAGGGGTCACAGATACGCAGTATTTT. Translated: CASSRLGGGVTDTQYF.

The chain combines TRBV28 with TRBJ1-2, with D unresolved. V gave up 6 bases and J gave up 3 bases, with 11 bases separating them. CDR3 size: 13 residues. Per germline, CDR1 MDHEN and CDR2 SYDVKM. In nucleotides, the CDR3 is TGTGCCAGCAGGCCCCACGGGGACTATGGCTACACCTTC. Translated, it gives CASRPHGDYGYTF.

The rearrangement uses TRBV18 and TRBJ2-3; D gene uncertain. The CDR3 extends over 15 amino acids. The V gene's germline CDR1 is KGHSH and CDR2 LQKENI. The V and J ends lost 3 bases and 3 bases respectively, with 13 bases between them. CDR3 nucleotide sequence: TGTGCCAGCTCACCGAATTCCAGGAGAACAGATACGCAGTATTTT. Translated, it gives CASSPNSRRTDTQYF. Together with reference TRBV18 and TRBJ2-3, the CDR3 gives the full variable domain: NAGVMQNPRHLVRRRGQEARLRCSPMKGHSHVYWYRQLPEEGLKFMVYLQKENIIDESGMPKERFSAEFPKEGPSILRIQQVVRGDSAAYFCASSPNSRRTDTQYFGPGTRLTVL.

The chain couples TRBV5-8 to TRBJ2-2, with D possibly being TRBD1 or TRBD2 (5 bases each). V gave up 7 bases and J gave up 4 bases, with 11 bases separating them. CDR3 length: 13 amino acids. The germline V gene encodes CDR1 SGHTS and CDR2 YDEGEE. The CDR3 DNA follows: TGTGCCAGCCGGGGCAGACCCACCGGGGAGCTGTTTTTT. It yields the protein CASRGRPTGELFF.

This chain links TRBV4-3 with TRBJ2-1; either TRBD1 or TRBD2 may fit D (5 bases each). Between the trimmed V and J ends, which lost 0 bases and 12 bases, there was a span of 18 bases. This CDR3 spans 15 amino acids. Germline CDR1 is LGHNA and CDR2 is YSLEER. The CDR3 region has the DNA TGCGCCAGCAGCCAAGAACGTGGCCGGGGCGCAGGGCAGTTCTTC. It translates to CASSQERGRGAGQFF.

Worth noting for this clone: The same CDR3 is also encoded by other DNA sequences in this sample. The rearrangement links TRBV18 to TRBJ2-7, with 16 bases that match TRBD2. V gave up 3 bases and J gave up 2 bases; unmatched junction bases: 4. This CDR3 has 17 amino acids. Germline V gives CDR1 KGHSH, CDR2 LQKENI. The CDR3 coding sequence is TGTGCCAGCTCACCCCCGGGACTAGCGGGAGGGCCCTACGAGCAGTACTTC. Its protein is CASSPPGLAGGPYEQYF.

The chain is built from TRBV19 and TRBJ1-1, with a possible D match to TRBD1 (5 bases). CDR1 and CDR2 from the germline V gene are LNHDA and SQIVND (reference sequence). The CDR3 is 14 amino acids. V gave up 2 bases and J gave up 6 bases, with 13 bases separating them. CDR3 residues: CASSIQGMVPEAFF. For the CDR3, the DNA is TGTGCCAGTAGTATACAGGGTATGGTGCCTGAAGCTTTCTTT.

This sequence joins TRBV28 and TRBJ2-1; D remains ambiguous. Trimming left V 4 bases short and J 7 bases short, with 11 bases between. This CDR3 contains 13 residues. CDR1 is MDHEN and CDR2 is SYDVKM in the germline V gene. CDR3 protein: CASSSATPNEQFF. The CDR3 DNA sequence: TGTGCCAGCAGTTCTGCGACTCCTAATGAGCAGTTCTTC. The entire variable domain, with the rest obtained from reference TRBV28 and TRBJ2-1, is as follows: DVKVTQSSRYLVKRTGEKVFLECVQDMDHENMFWYRQDPGLGLRLIYFSYDVKMKEKGDIPEGYSVSREKKERFSLILESASTNQTSMYLCASSSATPNEQFFGPGTRLTVL.

The genes are TRBV6-1 and TRBJ2-6, with TRBD1 as a possible D gene (6 bases). Trimming shortened V by 9 bases and J by 4 bases, and 13 bases separated the two germline ends. The CDR3 length is 14 residues. The germline gives CDR1 MNHNS, CDR2 SASEGT. This chain's CDR3 is CASSTGSGANVLTF. The CDR3 coding sequence is TGTGCCAGTTCAACAGGGTCCGGGGCCAACGTCCTGACTTTC.

The V call is TRBV15, the J call TRBJ1-2, with 9 bases aligning to TRBD1. Germline CDR1 LNHNV, CDR2 YYDKDF (reference sequence). The ends lost 3 bases at V and 2 bases at J; junction bases unmatched: 7. The CDR3 sequence is 16 residues long. The CDR3 sequence: CATSRDRDRVNYGYTF. CDR3 sequence (DNA): TGTGCCACCAGCAGGGACCGGGACAGGGTCAACTATGGCTACACCTTC.